Presented here are 10 T cell receptor beta chains from one specimen sequenced in a study of shared clonotypes between healthy human individuals. As defined, naive CD8 cells were CD45RO-negative and positively selected for CCR7, with terminally differentiated effector memory CD45RA+ cells excluded. Produced via immunoSEQ multiplex PCR; TCRdb's table is partial and in-frame only. Here the sample spans 660,000 or so clones, 96% being singletons. Sequenced sample: naive CD8+ T cells sorted from blood. Every receptor here comes from a woman in her twenties or thirties in good health.

This chain links TRBV27 with TRBJ2-7; no clear D gene. The V end was cut by 5 bases, the J end by 1 base, with 12 bases between. The CDR3 is 14 amino acids. Germline V lookup: CDR1 MNHEY, CDR2 SMNVEV (reference sequence). The CDR3 here is CASSPAPKSYEQYF. For the CDR3, the DNA is TGTGCCAGCAGTCCCGCCCCCAAATCCTACGAGCAGTACTTC.

The V and J genes are TRBV27 and TRBJ2-1; 7 nucleotides match TRBD1. Germline V gives CDR1 MNHEY, CDR2 SMNVEV (reference sequence). The CDR3 length is 13 residues. J was trimmed by 7 bases and V by 0 bases; bases with no gene match: 0. The CDR3 coding sequence is TGTGCCAGCAGTTTATCGACAGGGAATGAGCAGTTCTTC. This translates into CASSLSTGNEQFF.

CDR3 DNA sequence: TGCGCCAGCAGCCAAGCGCGGTCCTACAATGAGCAGTTCTTC. Amino acids: CASSQARSYNEQFF. This chain connects TRBV4-1 to TRBJ2-1; D is undetermined. V was shortened by 1 base and J by 1 base, with 5 bases between the two germline ends. Germline V CDR1 and CDR2: MGHRA, YSYEKL. The CDR3 is 14 residues long.

V is TRBV5-1 and J is TRBJ2-1, with a possible D match to TRBD1 (6 bases). This CDR3 comprises 18 residues. Germline-derived CDR1 and CDR2 are SGHRS and YFSETQ. Trimming took off 2 bases at V and 2 bases at J, with 20 bases between the two ends. This chain's CDR3 is CASSFQPRTGTPYNEQFF. CDR3 nucleotide sequence: TGCGCCAGCAGCTTTCAGCCTCGTACCGGGACACCCTACAATGAGCAGTTCTTC.

The genes are TRBV9 and TRBJ1-4, with D unresolved. The CDR3 spans 16 residues. Germline CDR1 reads SGDLS; CDR2 reads YYNGEE. The germline V and J ends were trimmed by 4 bases and 8 bases, with 21 bases remaining between them. CDR3 region: CASSPQVSPTWEKLFF. CDR3 in DNA: TGTGCCAGCAGCCCCCAGGTGTCGCCCACCTGGGAAAAACTGTTTTTT.

CDR3 bases: TGCGCCAGCAGCCTTGACCTAGCGGGAATTGGCGAGCAGTACTTC. As protein: CASSLDLAGIGEQYF. The rearrangement links TRBV5-1 to TRBJ2-7, with TRBD2 matching 9 bases. The ends lost 4 bases at V and 6 bases at J; junction bases unmatched: 11. Per germline, CDR1 SGHRS and CDR2 YFSETQ. There are 15 residues in the CDR3. Together with reference TRBV5-1 and TRBJ2-7, the CDR3 gives the full variable domain: KAGVTQTPRYLIKTRGQQVTLSCSPISGHRSVSWYQQTPGQGLQFLFEYFSETQRNKGNFPGRFSGRQFSNSRSEMNVSTLELGDSALYLCASSLDLAGIGEQYFGPGTRLTVT.

The chain has TRBV19 and TRBJ2-2; no clear D gene. Deletions cut 9 bases from V and 2 bases from J, with 4 bases between. The germline CDR1 and CDR2 sequences are LNHDA and SQIVND (reference sequence). The CDR3 runs 11 residues. The CDR3 nucleotides are TGTGCCAGCCAAAACACCGGGGAGCTGTTTTTT. Protein sequence: CASQNTGELFF.

The chain carries TRBV15 and TRBJ2-1; D unclear. CDR1 is LNHNV and CDR2 is YYDKDF in the germline V gene (reference sequence). V was cut by 0 bases and J by 8 bases, with 8 bases left in between. This CDR3 contains 13 residues. For the CDR3, the DNA is TGTGCCACCAGCAGAGATCGAGTGGATGAGCAGTTCTTC. This translates into CATSRDRVDEQFF.

The CDR3 DNA is TGTGCCAGCAGCCCAGAGGGACAGGTCCCCTACGAGCAGTACTTC. Translation: CASSPEGQVPYEQYF. The V gene is TRBV4-2, the J gene TRBJ2-7, with 8 bases fitting TRBD1. Trimming at V came to 4 bases and at J to 2 bases, leaving 7 bases not matched to a gene. CDR3 length: 15 amino acids. The V gene's germline CDR1 is LGHNA and CDR2 YNFKEQ.

The V gene is TRBV28, the J gene TRBJ2-6; perhaps TRBD2 as D (5 bases). Trimming took 3 bases from V and 1 from J, leaving 7 bases between them. Per the germline V gene, CDR1 is MDHEN and CDR2 is SYDVKM. The CDR3 spans 15 residues. The CDR3: CASSFRGSGANVLTF. The CDR3 nucleotides read TGTGCCAGCAGTTTCCGGGGTTCTGGGGCCAACGTCCTGACTTTC.